This TCR beta chain was recorded in a study of T cells in tuberculosis (dated by TCRdb to about 2018). A note on the overall study: The study combined CD1B tetramers and high-throughput TCR immunosequencing to characterize T cells specific for the mycobacterial lipid antigen glucose monomycolate (GMM). In a South African clinical cohort, IGRA-negative adolescents, IGRA-positive adolescents with latent tuberculosis and adults with active tuberculosis were compared, with more than 8 people in each group. Broad study findings and their caveats: Shorter CDR3-alpha lengths in active tuberculosis patients partly drove the smaller NN-distances, and the TCR-beta difference was not statistically significant. Compared with IGRA-negative controls, TCR-alpha repertoires from active tuberculosis had smaller mean NN-distances to GMM-specific TCRs, which suggests that these TCRs underwent clonal expansion. Using GEM motif frequencies, a classifier achieved 60% to 70% accuracy, whereas a classifier built on the diverse GMM-specific repertoire got to roughly 87% accuracy (AUROC about 0.9). Clinical samples were selected based on the availability of cryopreserved specimens, with adults included as active tuberculosis cases and adolescents included as controls.

At study entry, adolescents were screened for latent tuberculosis infection by tuberculin skin test and QuantiFERON-TB GOLD In-Tube IGRA. Immunosequencing was performed on unsorted cryopreserved PBMC, with approximately 110,000 T cells per clinical donor covered on average. Eleven high schools in the Worcester region of the Western Cape, South Africa, served as enrollment sites for adolescents aged 12 to 18 years. Ten or so M. tuberculosis-infected adolescents and some ten uninfected adolescents, matched for age and sex, were selected. Adolescent PBMC were isolated from freshly drawn heparinized blood by density centrifugation and cryopreserved. According to the germline V gene, CDR1 reads LGHNT and CDR2 reads FRNRAP. Measured from the cysteine to the phenylalanine, the CDR3 is 14 residues long. Of the read, only the CDR3 DNA is kept; its 42 bases are in frame from base 1. Unmatched junction bases come to 5, with V trimmed by 7 bases and J by 3 bases.

In regard to this clone: Its antigen target is currently unknown. One base away there is no much larger clone; base qualities are not given.

The immunoSEQ multiplex PCR assay was used to generate TCR libraries, with TCR-beta and/or TCR-alpha/delta assays applied to each sample. The amplified TCR libraries were sequenced using the Illumina high-throughput platform. The source study handled its data this way. Clustering and dimensionality reduction relied on pairwise TCRdist distances among GMM-specific receptors from T cells that were either sorted ex vivo or expanded in vitro. Each clinical repertoire was assigned a mean NN-distance score, defined as the average TCRdist to the nearest 10% of tetramer-positive reference sequences. GEM TCR motif frequency was computed as the fraction of unique TCRs matching known GEM sequences by V/J usage and CDR3 length. Linear discriminant analysis with leave-one-out cross-validation, implemented in scikit-learn, was used to classify active tuberculosis. What TCRdb holds here is the immuneACCESS table cut down to in-frame rearrangements. Part of the clones is not present; checked against another copy, under half of the missing clones reflect an unresolved V gene, and the others are unexplained. The DNA was the basis for D and trimming; V, J and clone size are from that table. This sample comprises around 35,000 clones, 94% of them detected only once. Of the sample, 9.5% to 13% is held by the ten largest clones.

The source material was PBMCs. This receptor chain uses TRBV12-5 and TRBJ2-1; 8 bases in between match TRBD2. The sequence came from a donor aged 10 to 29 with latent tuberculosis or without tuberculosis infection. Some clones in this sample may be carry-over from other donors' samples. The CDR3 reads CASAGRGDYNEQFF. The bases are TGTGCTAGTGCTGGGCGGGGGGACTACAATGAGCAGTTCTTC.